A selection of T cell receptor beta chains follows, all from one sample in a study of cytomegalovirus exposure and HLA in healthy donors. This table comes from immunoSEQ multiplex PCR, and its TCRdb copy is limited to in-frame clones, with some not included. The table includes 150,000 or so clones, more than 70% detected once. Material for sequencing was PBMCs. These receptors all come from a man aged 18 to 30 in good health and CMV-seropositive. The CDR3 runs from the conserved cysteine through the conserved F or W. The order of the fields is V gene, J gene, CDR3 length, CDR3 protein.

>TRBV19|TRBJ2-1|15
CASKVEGSTYNEQFF
>TRBV15|TRBJ2-2|15
CATSRDQGLAGELFF
>TRBV4-1|TRBJ2-5|15
CASSLIGGARGTQYF
>TRBV7-3|TRBJ2-3|11
CASGTGHTQYF
>TRBV28|TRBJ2-3|16
CASSPSGRWATDTQYF
>TRBV7-6|TRBJ2-2|15
CASSLSGVNTGELFF
>TRBV30|TRBJ2-7|14
CAWSILGSGDEQYF
>TRBV7-3|TRBJ2-5|15
CASSAWGLDGETQYF
>TRBV27|TRBJ2-2|14
CASSSTGLSGELFF
>TRBV9|TRBJ2-7|15
CASSAGLAGAREQYF
>TRBV2|TRBJ2-3|14
CASRTGTSTDTQYF
>TRBV28|TRBJ1-2|13
CASSFGEPYGYTF
>TRBV29-1|TRBJ2-7|15
CSVGPGTGKPYGQYF
>TRBV16|TRBJ2-7|18
CASSQFGRETGDDYEQYF
>TRBV6-1|TRBJ2-1|14
CASSEASQYNEQFF
>TRBV14|TRBJ2-5|14
CASSQDPSEETQYF
>TRBV5-4|TRBJ2-7|15
CASSPDRGLTYEQYF
>TRBV28|TRBJ2-1|13
CASRGGSVGEQFF
>TRBV30|TRBJ1-6|14
CAWSVDSYNSPLHF
>TRBV15|TRBJ1-4|20
CATSRAGTGGLVWANEKLFF
>TRBV9|TRBJ2-3|14
CASSARQSTDTQYF
>TRBV27|TRBJ2-4|15
CASSKRDSNSNIQYF
>TRBV2|TRBJ2-2|11
CATYGGGELFF
>TRBV5-4|TRBJ1-1|15
CASSLSAQMNTEAFF
>TRBV7-9|TRBJ2-3|12
CASSSLADTQYF
>TRBV28|TRBJ2-1|16
CASTPLGLAGEDEQFF
>TRBV7-9|TRBJ2-3|15
CASSSPGASTDTQYF
>TRBV5-1|TRBJ1-6|14
CASSLGTSNSPLHF
>TRBV2|TRBJ1-3|15
CASTNRGKAGNTIYF
>TRBV28|TRBJ2-7|16
CASIPAGRGSWYEQYF
>TRBV2|TRBJ2-2|14
CASCRAGNTGELFF
>TRBV28|TRBJ2-1|12
CASGRAAPEQFF
>TRBV7-6|TRBJ1-1|12
CASSPKNTEAFF
>TRBV9|TRBJ1-5|15
CASSQADNANQPQHF
>TRBV7-9|TRBJ1-1|12
CSSSKGLTEAFF
>TRBV7-3|TRBJ1-2|16
CASSATPDRGLQGYTF
>TRBV6-1|TRBJ2-7|14
CASSKLAEGYEQYF
>TRBV7-3|TRBJ2-3|18
CASSPRSGGRNSTDTQYF
>TRBV27|TRBJ2-3|16
CARSPRTSGSTDTQYF
>TRBV2|TRBJ2-1|13
CASRASGSDEQFF
>TRBV28|TRBJ2-4|16
CASSFGGSGAKNIQYF
>TRBV27|TRBJ2-1|14
CASSLLGRANEQFF
>TRBV19|TRBJ2-2|15
CPSSILDRDTGELFF
>TRBV7-9|TRBJ1-1|12
CSSQGTNTEAFF
>TRBV7-6|TRBJ2-7|12
CASSFGAGEQYF
>TRBV7-9|TRBJ1-1|14
CASSLGQGNTEAFF
>TRBV2|TRBJ2-7|13
CASSGTGGGMQYF
>TRBV9|TRBJ2-7|15
CASSPTGQGLEEQYF
>TRBV5-1|TRBJ2-2|16
CASSLLVGSYTGELFF
>TRBV6-6|TRBJ2-3|16
CASSYSVREATDTQYF
>TRBV9|TRBJ1-1|15
CASSVESRLNTEAFF